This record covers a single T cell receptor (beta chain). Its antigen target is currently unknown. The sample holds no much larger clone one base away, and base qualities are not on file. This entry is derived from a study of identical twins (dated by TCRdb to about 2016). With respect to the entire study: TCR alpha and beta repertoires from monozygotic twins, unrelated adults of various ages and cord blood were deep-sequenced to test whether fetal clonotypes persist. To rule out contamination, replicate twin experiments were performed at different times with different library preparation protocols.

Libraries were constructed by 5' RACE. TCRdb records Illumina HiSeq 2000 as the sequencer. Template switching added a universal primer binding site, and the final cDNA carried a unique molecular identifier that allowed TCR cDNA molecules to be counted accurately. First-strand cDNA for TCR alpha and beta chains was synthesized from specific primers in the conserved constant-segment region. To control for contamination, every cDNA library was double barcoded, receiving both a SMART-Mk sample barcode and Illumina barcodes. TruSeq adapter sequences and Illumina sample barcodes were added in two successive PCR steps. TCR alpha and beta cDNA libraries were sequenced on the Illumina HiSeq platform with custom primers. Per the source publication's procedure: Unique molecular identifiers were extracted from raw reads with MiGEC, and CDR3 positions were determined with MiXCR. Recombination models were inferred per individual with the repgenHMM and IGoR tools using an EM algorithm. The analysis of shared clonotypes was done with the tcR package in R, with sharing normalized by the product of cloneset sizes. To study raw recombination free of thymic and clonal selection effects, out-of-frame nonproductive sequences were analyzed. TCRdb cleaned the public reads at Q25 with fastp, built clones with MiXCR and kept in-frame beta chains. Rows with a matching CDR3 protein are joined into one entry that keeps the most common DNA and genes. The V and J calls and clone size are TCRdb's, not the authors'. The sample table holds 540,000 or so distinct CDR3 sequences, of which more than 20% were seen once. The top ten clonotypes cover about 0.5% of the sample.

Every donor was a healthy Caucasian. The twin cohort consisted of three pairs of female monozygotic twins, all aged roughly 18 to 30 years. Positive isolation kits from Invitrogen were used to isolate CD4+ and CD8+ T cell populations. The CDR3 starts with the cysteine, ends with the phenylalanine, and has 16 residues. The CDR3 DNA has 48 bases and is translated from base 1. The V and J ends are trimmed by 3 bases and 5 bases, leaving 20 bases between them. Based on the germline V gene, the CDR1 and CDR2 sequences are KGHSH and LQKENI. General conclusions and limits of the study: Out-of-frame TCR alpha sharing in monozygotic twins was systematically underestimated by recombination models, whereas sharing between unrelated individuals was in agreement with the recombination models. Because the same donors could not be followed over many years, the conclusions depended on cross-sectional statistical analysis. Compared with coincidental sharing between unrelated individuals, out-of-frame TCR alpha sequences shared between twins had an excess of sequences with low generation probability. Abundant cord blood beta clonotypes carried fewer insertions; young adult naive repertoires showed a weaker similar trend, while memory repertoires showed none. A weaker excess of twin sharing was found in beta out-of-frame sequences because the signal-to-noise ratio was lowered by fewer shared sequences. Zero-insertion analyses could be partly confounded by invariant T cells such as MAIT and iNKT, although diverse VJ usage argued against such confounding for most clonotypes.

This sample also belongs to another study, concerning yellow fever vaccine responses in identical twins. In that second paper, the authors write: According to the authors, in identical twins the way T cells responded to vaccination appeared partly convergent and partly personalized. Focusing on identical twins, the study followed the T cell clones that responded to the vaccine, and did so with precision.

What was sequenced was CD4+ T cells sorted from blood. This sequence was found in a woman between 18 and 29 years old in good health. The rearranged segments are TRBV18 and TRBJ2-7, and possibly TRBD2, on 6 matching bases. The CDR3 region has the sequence CASSPPGLASVDEQYF. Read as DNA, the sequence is TGTGCCAGCTCACCGCCGGGACTGGCCTCGGTCGACGAGCAGTACTTC.